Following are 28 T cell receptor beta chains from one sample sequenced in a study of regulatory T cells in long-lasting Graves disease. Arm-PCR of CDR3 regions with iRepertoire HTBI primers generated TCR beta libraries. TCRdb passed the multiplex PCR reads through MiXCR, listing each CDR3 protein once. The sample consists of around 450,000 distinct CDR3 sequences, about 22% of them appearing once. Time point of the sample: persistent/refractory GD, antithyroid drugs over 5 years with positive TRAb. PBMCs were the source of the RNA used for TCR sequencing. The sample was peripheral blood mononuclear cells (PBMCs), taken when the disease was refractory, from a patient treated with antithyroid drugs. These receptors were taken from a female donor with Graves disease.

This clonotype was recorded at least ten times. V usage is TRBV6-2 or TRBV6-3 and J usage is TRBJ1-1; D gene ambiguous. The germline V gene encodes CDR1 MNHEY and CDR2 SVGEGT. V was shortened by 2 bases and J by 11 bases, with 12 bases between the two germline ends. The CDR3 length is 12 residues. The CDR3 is CASSYEAAPAFF. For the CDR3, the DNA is TGTGCCAGCAGTTACGAGGCAGCCCCGGCTTTCTTT.

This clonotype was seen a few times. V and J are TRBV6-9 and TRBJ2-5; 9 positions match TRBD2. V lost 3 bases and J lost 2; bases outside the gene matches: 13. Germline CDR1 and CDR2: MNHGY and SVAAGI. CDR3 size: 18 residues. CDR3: CASSYSVGFSGGQETQYF. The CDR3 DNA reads TGTGCCAGCAGTTACTCCGTAGGGTTCAGCGGGGGGCAAGAGACCCAGTACTTC.

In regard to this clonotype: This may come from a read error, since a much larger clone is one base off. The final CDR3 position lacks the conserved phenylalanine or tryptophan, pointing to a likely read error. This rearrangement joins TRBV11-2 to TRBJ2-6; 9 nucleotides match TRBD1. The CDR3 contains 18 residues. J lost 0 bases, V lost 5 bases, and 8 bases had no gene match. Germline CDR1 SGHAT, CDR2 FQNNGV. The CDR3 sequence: CASSLVGTGNSGANVLTL. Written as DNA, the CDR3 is TGTGCCAGCAGCCTGGTTGGGACAGGGAACTCTGGGGCCAACGTCCTGACTCTC.

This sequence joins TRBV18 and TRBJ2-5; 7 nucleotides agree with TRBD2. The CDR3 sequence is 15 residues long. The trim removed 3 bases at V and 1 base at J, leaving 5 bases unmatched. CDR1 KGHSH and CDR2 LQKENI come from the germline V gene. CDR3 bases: TGTGCCAGCTCACCCACTAGCGCCTTCCAAGAGACCCAGTACTTC. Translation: CASSPTSAFQETQYF.

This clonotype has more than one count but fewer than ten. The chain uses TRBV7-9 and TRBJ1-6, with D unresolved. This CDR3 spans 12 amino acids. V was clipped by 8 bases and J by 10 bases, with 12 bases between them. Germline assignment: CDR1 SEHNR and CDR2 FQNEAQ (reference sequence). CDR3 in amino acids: CASARQESPLHF. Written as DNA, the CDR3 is TGTGCCAGCGCGCGACAAGAATCACCCCTCCACTTT.

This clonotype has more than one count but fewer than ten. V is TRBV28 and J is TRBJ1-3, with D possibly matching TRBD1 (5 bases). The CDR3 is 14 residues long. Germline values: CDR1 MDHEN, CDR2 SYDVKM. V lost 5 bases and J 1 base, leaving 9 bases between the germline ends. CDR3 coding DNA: TGTGCCAGCAGTGACCCAGGGTCTGGAAACACCATATATTTT. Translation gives CASSDPGSGNTIYF.

DNA for the CDR3: TGTGCCACCCGAGGGGGTTGGGGCACTGAAGCTTTCTTT. Protein: CATRGGWGTEAFF. V and J are TRBV19 and TRBJ1-1; TRBD1 is a possible D gene (6 bases). Trimming removed 10 bases from V and 4 bases from J, with 16 bases in between. Germline CDR1 is LNHDA and CDR2 is SQIVND (reference sequence). This CDR3 spans 13 amino acids.

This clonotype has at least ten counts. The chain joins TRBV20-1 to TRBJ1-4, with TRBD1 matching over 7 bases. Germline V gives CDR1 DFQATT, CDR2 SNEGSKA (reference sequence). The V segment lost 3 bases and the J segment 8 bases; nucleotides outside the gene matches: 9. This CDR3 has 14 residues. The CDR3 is CSARRQGGLEKLFF. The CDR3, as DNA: TGCAGTGCTAGGCGACAGGGAGGTCTCGAAAAACTGTTTTTT.

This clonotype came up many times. The CDR3 sequence is CASSFLTSGNTIYF. The CDR3 coding sequence is TGTGCCAGCAGTTTCCTCACCTCTGGAAACACCATATATTTT. The V call is TRBV28, the J call TRBJ1-3; no reliable D call. The CDR3 runs to 14 residues. CDR1 and CDR2 from the germline V gene are MDHEN and SYDVKM. Trimming pared 3 bases from V and 0 bases from J, leaving 6 bases between.

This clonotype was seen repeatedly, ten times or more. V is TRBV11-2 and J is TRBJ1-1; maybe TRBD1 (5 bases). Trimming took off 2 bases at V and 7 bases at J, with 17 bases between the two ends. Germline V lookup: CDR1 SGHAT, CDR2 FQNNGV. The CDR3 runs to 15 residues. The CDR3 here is CASSLSVVGVGEAFF. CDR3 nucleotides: TGTGCCAGCAGCTTAAGTGTCGTAGGGGTGGGTGAAGCTTTCTTT.

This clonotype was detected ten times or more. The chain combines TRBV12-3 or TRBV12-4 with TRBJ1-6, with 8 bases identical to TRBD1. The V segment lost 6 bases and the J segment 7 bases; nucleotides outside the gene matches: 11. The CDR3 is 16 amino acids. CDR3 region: CASSLAGGARNSPLHF. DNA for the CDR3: TGTGCCAGCAGCCTCGCAGGGGGCGCCCGGAATTCACCCCTCCACTTT.

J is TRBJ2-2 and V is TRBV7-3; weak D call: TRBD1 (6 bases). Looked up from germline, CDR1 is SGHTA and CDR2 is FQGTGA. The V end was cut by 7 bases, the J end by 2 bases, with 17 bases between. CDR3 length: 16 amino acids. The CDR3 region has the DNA TGTGCCAGCATTTTTCCGGGACAAACAAACACCGGGGAGCTGTTTTTT. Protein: CASIFPGQTNTGELFF.

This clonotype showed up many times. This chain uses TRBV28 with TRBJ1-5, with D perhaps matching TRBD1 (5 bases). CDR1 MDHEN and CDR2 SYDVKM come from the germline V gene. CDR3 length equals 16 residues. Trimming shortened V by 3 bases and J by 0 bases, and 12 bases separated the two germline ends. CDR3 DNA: TGTGCCAGCAGTTTGAGGGCAGGGTATAGCAATCAGCCCCAGCATTTT. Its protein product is CASSLRAGYSNQPQHF. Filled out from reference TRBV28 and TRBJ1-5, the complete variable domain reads DVKVTQSSRYLVKRTGEKVFLECVQDMDHENMFWYRQDPGLGLRLIYFSYDVKMKEKGDIPEGYSVSREKKERFSLILESASTNQTSMYLCASSLRAGYSNQPQHFGDGTRLSIL.

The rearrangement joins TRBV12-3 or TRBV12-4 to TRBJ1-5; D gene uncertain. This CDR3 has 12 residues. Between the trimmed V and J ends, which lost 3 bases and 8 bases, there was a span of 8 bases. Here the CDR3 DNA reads TGTGCCAGCAGTTTTCCGGGTGAGCCCCAGCATTTT. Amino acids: CASSFPGEPQHF.

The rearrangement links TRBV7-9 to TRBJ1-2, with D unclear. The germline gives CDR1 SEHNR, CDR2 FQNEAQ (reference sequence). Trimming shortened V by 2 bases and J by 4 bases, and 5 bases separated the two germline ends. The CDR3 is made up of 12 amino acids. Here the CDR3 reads CASSLHPYGYTF. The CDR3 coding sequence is TGTGCCAGCAGCTTACACCCCTATGGCTACACCTTC. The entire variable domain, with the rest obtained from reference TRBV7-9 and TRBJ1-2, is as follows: DTGVSQNPRHKITKRGQNVTFRCDPISEHNRLYWYRQTLGQGPEFLTYFQNEAQLEKSRLLSDRFSAERPKGSFSTLEIQRTEQGDSAMYLCASSLHPYGYTFGSGTRLTVV.

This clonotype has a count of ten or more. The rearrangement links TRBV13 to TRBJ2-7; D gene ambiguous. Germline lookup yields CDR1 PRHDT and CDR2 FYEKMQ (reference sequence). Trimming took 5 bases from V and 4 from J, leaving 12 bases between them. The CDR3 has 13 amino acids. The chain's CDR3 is CASSPRTSYEQYF. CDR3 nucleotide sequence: TGTGCCAGCAGCCCGCGAACCTCATACGAGCAGTACTTC.

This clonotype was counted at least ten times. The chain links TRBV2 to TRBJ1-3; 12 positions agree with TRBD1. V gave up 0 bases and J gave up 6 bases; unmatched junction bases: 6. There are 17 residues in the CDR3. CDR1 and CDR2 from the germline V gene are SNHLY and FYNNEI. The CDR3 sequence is CASSEAFPGQGANTIYF. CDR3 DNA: TGTGCCAGCAGTGAAGCGTTCCCGGGACAGGGGGCAAACACCATATATTTT. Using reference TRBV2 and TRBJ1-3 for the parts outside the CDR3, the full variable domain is EPEVTQTPSHQVTQMGQEVILRCVPISNHLYFYWYRQILGQKVEFLVSFYNNEISEKSEIFDDQFSVERPDGSNFTLKIRSTKLEDSAMYFCASSEAFPGQGANTIYFGEGSWLTVV.

CDR3 nucleotides: TGCAGTGCCGCCGGGACCAAGAACACCGGGGAGCTGTTTTTT. Translated, it gives CSAAGTKNTGELFF. This sequence joins TRBV20-1 and TRBJ2-2; either TRBD1 or TRBD2 may fit D (5 bases each). The V end lost 6 bases, the J end lost 1 base, and 12 bases lay between the germline ends. Germline V gives CDR1 DFQATT, CDR2 SNEGSKA (reference sequence). This CDR3 is 14 amino acids long.

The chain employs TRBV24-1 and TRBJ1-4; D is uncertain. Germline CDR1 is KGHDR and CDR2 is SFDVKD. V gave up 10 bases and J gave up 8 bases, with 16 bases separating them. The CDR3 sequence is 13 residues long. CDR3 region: CATSGGDGEKLFF. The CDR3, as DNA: TGTGCCACTTCGGGCGGGGATGGCGAAAAACTGTTTTTT.

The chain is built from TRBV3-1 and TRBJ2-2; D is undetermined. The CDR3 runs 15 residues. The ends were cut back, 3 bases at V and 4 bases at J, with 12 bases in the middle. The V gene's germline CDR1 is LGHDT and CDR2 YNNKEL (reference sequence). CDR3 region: CASSQGGASTGELFF. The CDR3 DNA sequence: TGTGCCAGCAGCCAGGGTGGTGCGAGCACCGGGGAGCTGTTTTTT. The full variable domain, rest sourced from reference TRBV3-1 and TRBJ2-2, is DTAVSQTPKYLVTQMGNDKSIKCEQNLGHDTMYWYKQDSKKFLKIMFSYNNKELIINETVPNRFSPKSPDKAHLNLHINSLELGDSAVYFCASSQGGASTGELFFGEGSRLTVL.

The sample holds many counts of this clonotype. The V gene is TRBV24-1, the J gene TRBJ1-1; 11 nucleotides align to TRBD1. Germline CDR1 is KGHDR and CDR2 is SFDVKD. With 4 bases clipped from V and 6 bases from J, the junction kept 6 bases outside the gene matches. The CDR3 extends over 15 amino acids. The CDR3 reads CATSDSRTGGSEAFF. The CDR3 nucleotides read TGTGCCACCAGTGACTCTCGGACAGGGGGCTCTGAAGCTTTCTTT.

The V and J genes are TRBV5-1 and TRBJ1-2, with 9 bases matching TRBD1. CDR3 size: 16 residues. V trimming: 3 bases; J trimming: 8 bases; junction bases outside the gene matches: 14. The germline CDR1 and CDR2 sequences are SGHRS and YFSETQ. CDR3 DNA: TGCGCCAGCAGCTCGGCCCCCACAGGGGGCGCGGGGGGCTACACCTTC. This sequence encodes CASSSAPTGGAGGYTF.

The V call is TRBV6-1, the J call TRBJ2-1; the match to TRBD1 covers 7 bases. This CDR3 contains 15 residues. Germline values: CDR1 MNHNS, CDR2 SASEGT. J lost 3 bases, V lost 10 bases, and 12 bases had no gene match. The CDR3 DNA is TGTGCCACCGCACCCACGGGACAGAGCTACAATGAGCAGTTCTTC. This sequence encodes CATAPTGQSYNEQFF.

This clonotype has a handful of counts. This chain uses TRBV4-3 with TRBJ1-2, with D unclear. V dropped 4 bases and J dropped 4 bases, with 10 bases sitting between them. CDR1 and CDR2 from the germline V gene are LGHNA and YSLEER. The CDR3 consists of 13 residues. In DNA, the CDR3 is TGCGCCAGCAGCCCGAAGGACGTCTATGGCTACACCTTC. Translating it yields CASSPKDVYGYTF.

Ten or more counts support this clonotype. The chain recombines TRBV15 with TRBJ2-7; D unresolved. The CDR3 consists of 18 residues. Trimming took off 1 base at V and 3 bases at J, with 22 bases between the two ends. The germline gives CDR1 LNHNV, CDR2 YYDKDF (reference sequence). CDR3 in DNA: TGTGCCACCAGCAGAGGTATGAGTGTAGGGCAGCAAATCTACGAGCAGTACTTC. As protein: CATSRGMSVGQQIYEQYF. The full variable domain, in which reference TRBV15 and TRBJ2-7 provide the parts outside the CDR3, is DAMVIQNPRYQVTQFGKPVTLSCSQTLNHNVMYWYQQKSSQAPKLLFHYYDKDFNNEADTPDNFQSRRPNTSFCFLDIRSPGLGDTAMYLCATSRGMSVGQQIYEQYFGPGTRLTVT.

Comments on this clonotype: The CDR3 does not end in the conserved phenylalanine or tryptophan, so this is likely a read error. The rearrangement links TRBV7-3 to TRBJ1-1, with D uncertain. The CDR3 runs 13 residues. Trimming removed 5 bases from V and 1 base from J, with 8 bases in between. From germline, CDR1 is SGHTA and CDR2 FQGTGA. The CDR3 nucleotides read TGTGCCAGCAGCCGAGGCCCGAACACTGAAGCTTTCCTT. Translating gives CASSRGPNTEAFL.

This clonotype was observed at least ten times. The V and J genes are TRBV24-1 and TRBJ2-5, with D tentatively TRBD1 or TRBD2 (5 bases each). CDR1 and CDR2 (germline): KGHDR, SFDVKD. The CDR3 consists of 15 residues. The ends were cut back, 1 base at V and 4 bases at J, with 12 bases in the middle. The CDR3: CATSDFGASRETQYF. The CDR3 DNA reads TGTGCCACCAGTGATTTCGGGGCTAGCAGAGAGACCCAGTACTTC.

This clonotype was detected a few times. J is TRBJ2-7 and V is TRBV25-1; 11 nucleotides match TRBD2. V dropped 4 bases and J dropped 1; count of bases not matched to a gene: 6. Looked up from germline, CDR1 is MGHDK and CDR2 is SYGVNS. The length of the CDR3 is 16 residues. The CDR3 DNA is TGTGCCAGCAGTGGTGTCGGGACTAGCGGTTCCTACGAGCAGTACTTC. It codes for CASSGVGTSGSYEQYF.